This T cell receptor beta chain was recorded in a study of blood T cell repertoires in COVID-19. The wider study: Donors in the United States, Italy and Spain gave samples during acute or convalescent COVID-19. T cells, B-cell-depleted T cells, or PBMCs provided the cDNA or gDNA that served as material.

The authors' processing: Estimated nucleated cell counts came from reference gene primer amplification. Measured with immunoSEQ multiplex PCR; TCRdb has only the in-frame clones, and not every one. Clonal size and the V and J genes are those of that table, whereas D and trimming came from the DNA. The table lists over 200,000 clones, 75% to 90% of them singletons. Germline CDR1 SNHLY, CDR2 FYNNEI. The CDR3 is 13 amino acids. Trimming stripped 6 bases from V and 4 bases from J, with 12 bases between. The genes are TRBV2 and TRBJ2-5; D unresolved. The sample was peripheral blood. This clonotype was sampled from a man aged 55 to 69 who had recovered from COVID-19. The CDR3 nucleotides read TGTGCCAGCAGCCTACTACGGCGAGAGACCCAGTACTTC. Protein: CASSLLRRETQYF.